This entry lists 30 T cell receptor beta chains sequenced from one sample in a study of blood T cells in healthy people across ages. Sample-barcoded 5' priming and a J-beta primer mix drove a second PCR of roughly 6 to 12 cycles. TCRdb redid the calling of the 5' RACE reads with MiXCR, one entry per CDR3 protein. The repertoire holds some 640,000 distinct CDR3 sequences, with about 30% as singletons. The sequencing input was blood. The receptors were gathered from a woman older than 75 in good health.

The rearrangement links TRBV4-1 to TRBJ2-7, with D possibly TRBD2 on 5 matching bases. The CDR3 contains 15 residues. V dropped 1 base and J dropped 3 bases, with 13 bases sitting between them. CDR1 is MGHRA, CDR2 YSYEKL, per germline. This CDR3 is CASSQVLAVYYEQYF. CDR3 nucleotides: TGCGCCAGCAGCCAAGTTCTAGCCGTCTACTACGAGCAGTACTTC.

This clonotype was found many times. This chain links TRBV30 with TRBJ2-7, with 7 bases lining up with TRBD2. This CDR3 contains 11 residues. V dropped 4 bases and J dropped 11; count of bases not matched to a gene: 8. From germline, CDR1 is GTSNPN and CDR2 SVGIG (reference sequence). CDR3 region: CAWTEGGSKYF. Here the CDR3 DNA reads TGTGCCTGGACCGAGGGAGGGTCCAAGTACTTC.

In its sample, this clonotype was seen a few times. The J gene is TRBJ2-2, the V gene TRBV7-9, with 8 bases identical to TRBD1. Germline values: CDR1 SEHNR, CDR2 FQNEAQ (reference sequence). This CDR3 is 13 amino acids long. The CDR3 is CTAPLTGAGELFF. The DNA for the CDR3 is TGTACCGCCCCCCTGACAGGGGCCGGGGAGCTGTTTTTT.

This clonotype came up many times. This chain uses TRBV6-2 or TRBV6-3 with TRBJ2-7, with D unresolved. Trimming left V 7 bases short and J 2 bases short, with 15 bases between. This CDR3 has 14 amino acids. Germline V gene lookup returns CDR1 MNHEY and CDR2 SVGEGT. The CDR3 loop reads CASTRTGGTYEQYF. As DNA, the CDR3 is TGTGCCAGCACTCGCACCGGCGGAACCTACGAGCAGTACTTC.

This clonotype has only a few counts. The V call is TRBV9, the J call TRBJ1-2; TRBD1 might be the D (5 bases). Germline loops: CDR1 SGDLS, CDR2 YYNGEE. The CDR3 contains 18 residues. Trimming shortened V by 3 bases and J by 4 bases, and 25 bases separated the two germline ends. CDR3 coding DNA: TGTGCCAGCAGCGCTAGGAGACAGTTTGACAGCTCACTCTATGGCTACACCTTC. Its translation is CASSARRQFDSSLYGYTF.

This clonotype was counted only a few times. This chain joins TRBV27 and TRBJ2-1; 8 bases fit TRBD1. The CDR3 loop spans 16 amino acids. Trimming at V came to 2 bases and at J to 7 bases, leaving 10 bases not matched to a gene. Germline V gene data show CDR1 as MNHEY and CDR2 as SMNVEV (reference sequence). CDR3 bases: TGTGCCAGCAGTTTAAGGGGGCGGCGACAGGGGAATGAGCAGTTCTTC. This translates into CASSLRGRRQGNEQFF.

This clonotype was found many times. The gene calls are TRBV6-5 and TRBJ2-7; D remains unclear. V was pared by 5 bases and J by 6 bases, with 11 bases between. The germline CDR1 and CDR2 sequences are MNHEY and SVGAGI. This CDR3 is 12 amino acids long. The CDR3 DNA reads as TGTGCCAGCAGTAAATCTCTGGGCGAGCAGTACTTC. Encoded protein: CASSKSLGEQYF.

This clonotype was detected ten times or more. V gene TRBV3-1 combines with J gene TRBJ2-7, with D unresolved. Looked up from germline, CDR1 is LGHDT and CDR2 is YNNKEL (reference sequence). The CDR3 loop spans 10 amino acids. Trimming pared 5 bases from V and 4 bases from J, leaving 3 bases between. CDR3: CASSGYEQYF. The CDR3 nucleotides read TGTGCCAGCAGCGGGTACGAGCAGTACTTC.

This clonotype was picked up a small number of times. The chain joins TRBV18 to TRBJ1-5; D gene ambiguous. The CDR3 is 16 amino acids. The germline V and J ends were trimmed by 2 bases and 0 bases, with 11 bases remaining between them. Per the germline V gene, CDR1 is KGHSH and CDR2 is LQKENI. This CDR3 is CASSPSRGGSNQPQHF. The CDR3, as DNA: TGTGCCAGCTCACCAAGTCGCGGTGGTAGCAATCAGCCCCAGCATTTT.

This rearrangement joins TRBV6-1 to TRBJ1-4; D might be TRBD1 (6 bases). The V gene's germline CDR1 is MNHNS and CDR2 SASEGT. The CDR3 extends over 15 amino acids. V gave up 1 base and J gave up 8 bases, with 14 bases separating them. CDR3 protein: CASSEVGSRGEKLFF. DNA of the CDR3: TGTGCCAGCAGTGAAGTCGGATCGAGGGGGGAAAAACTGTTTTTT.

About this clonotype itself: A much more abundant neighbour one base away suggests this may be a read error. CDR3 residues: CASSPGLARACETQYF. Here the CDR3 DNA reads TGCGCCAGCAGCCCAGGACTAGCCAGGGCTTGTGAGACCCAGTACTTC. The chain is built from TRBV5-1 and TRBJ2-5, with 8 bases fitting TRBD2. Germline lookup yields CDR1 SGHRS and CDR2 YFSETQ. With 4 bases clipped from V and 5 bases from J, the junction kept 13 bases outside the gene matches. The CDR3 totals 16 residues.

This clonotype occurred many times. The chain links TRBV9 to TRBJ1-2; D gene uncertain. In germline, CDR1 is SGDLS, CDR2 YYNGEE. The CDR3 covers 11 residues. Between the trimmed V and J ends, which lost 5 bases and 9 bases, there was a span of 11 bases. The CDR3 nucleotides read TGTGCCAGCAGGGCGGGATTTAGCTACACCTTC. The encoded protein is CASRAGFSYTF.

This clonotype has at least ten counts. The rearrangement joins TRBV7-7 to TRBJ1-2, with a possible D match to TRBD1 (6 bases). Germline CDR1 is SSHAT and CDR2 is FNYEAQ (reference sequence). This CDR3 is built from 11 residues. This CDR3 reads CASQGFYGYTF. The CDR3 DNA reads TGTGCTAGCCAGGGGTTCTATGGCTACACCTTC.

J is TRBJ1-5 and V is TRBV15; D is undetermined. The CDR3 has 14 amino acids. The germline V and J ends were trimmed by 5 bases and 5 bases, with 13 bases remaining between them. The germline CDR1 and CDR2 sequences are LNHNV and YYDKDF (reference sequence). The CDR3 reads CATSYPRTDQPQHF. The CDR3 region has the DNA TGTGCCACCAGCTACCCCAGGACTGATCAGCCCCAGCATTTT.

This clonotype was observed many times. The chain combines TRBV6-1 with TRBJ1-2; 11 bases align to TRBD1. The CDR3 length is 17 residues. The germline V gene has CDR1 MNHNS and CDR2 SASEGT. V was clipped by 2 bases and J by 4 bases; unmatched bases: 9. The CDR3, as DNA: TGTGCCAGCAGTGAACCCCGGACAGGGGGCGCGGGCTATGGCTACACCTTC. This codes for CASSEPRTGGAGYGYTF.

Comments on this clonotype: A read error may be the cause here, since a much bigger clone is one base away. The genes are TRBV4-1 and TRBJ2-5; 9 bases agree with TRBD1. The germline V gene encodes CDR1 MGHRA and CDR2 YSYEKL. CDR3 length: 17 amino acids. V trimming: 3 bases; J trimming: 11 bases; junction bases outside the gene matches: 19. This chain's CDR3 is CASSHSYPGQGDNEQYF. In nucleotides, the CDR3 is TGCGCCAGCAGCCACTCTTATCCGGGACAGGGTGACAATGAGCAGTACTTC.

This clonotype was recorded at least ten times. CDR3 DNA: TGTGCCAGCAGCGCGGCCTATGGCTACACCTTC. This sequence encodes CASSAAYGYTF. This chain uses TRBV12-3 or TRBV12-4 with TRBJ1-2; no clear D gene. The CDR3 sequence is 11 residues long. V was cut by 6 bases and J by 4 bases, with 6 bases left in between.

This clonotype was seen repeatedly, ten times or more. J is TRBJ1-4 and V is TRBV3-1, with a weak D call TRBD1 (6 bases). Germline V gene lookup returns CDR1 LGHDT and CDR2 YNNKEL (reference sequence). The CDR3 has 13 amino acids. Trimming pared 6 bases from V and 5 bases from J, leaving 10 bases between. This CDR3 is CASRGARNEKLFF. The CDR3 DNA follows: TGTGCCAGCAGGGGGGCGCGGAATGAAAAACTGTTTTTT. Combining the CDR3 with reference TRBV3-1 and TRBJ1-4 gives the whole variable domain DTAVSQTPKYLVTQMGNDKSIKCEQNLGHDTMYWYKQDSKKFLKIMFSYNNKELIINETVPNRFSPKSPDKAHLNLHINSLELGDSAVYFCASRGARNEKLFFGSGTQLSVL.

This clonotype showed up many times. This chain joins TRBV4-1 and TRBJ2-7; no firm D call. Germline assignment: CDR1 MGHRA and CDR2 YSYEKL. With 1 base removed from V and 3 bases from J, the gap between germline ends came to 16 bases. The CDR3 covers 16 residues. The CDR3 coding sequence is TGCGCCAGCAGCCAAGCTGAGGTCCCGGTAAACTACGAGCAGTACTTC. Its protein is CASSQAEVPVNYEQYF.

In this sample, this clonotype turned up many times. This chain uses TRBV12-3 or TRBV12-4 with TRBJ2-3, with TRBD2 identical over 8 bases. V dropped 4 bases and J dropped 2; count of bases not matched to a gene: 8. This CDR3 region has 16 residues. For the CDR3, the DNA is TGTGCCAGCAGTTCGGGGGGGCTGCTGGACACAGATACGCAGTATTTT. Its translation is CASSSGGLLDTDTQYF.

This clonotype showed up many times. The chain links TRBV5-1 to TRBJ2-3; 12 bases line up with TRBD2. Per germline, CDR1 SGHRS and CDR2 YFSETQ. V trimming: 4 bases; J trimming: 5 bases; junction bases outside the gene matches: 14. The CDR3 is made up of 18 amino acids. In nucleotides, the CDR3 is TGCGCCAGCAGCCTCCAACCCCTAGCGGGGGGGCGTAGAGATACGCAGTATTTT. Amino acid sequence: CASSLQPLAGGRRDTQYF.

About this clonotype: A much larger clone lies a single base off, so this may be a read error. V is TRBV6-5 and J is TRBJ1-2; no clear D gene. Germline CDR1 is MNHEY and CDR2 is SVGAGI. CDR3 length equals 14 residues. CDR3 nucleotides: TGTGCCAGCAGGTACTCAGAGAGAAGCTATGGCTACACCTTC. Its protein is CASRYSERSYGYTF.

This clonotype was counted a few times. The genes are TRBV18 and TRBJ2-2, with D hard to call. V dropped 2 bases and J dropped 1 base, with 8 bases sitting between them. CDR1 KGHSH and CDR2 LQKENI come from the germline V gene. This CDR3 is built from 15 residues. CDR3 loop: CASSPATLNTGELFF. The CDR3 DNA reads TGTGCCAGCTCACCAGCCACCTTGAACACCGGGGAGCTGTTTTTT.

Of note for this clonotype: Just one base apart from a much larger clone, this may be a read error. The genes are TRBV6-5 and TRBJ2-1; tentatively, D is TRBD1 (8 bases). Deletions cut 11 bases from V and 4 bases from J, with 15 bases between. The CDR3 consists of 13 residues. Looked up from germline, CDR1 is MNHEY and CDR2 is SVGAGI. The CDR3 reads CAGGGQAYNEQFF. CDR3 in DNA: TGTGCCGGCGGGGGACAGGCTTACAATGAGCAGTTCTTC.

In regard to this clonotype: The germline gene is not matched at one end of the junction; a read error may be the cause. CDR3 nucleotide sequence: TGTGCCAGCAGTCAAACCGTGGGACTAGGGCAAGAGACCCGGTACTTC. Protein: CASSQTVGLGQETRYF. J is TRBJ2-5 and V is TRBV6-6; 8 bases align to TRBD2. CDR1 MNHNY and CDR2 SVGAGI come from the germline V gene (reference sequence). This CDR3 is built from 16 residues.

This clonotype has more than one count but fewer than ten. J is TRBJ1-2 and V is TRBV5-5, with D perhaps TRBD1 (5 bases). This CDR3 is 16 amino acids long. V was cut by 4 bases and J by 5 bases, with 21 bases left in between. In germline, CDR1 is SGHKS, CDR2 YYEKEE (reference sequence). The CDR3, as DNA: TGTGCCAGCAGCCCATCGCTCGTGGAGGGGAAGTATGGCTACACCTTC. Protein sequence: CASSPSLVEGKYGYTF.

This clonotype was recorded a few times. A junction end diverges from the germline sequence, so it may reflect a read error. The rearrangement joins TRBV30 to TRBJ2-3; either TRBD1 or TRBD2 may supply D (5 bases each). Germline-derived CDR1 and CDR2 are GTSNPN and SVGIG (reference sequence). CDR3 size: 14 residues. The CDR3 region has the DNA TGTGCAACTACTTTAGAGAGGGGACCAGATATGCAGTATTTT. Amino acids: CATTLERGPDMQYF.

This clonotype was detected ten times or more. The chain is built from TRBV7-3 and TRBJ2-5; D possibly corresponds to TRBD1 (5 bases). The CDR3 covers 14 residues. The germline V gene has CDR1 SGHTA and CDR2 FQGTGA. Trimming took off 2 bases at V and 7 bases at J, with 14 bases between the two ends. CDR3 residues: CASSLQGLDATQYF. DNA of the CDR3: TGTGCCAGCAGCTTACAGGGTTTAGATGCGACCCAGTACTTC.

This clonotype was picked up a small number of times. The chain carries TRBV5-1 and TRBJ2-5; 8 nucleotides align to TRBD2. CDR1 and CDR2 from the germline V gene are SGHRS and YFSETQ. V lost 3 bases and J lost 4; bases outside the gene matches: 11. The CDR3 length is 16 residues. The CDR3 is CASSSAHGGALETQYF. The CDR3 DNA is TGCGCCAGCAGCTCGGCGCACGGGGGGGCCTTAGAGACCCAGTACTTC.

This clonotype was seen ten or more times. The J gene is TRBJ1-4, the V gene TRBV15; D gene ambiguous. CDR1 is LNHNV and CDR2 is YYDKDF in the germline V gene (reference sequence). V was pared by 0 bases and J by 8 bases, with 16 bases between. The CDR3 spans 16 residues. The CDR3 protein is CATSRDRMGMREKLFF. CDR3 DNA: TGTGCCACCAGCAGAGATCGCATGGGGATGAGGGAAAAACTGTTTTTT.